The following is a TCR beta chain sequence with its context. Its target is unknown. A junction boundary mismatches the germline segment, possibly from a read error. MiXCR, run by TCRdb on the 5' RACE reads, gives a single entry per CDR3 protein. Among 150,000 to 200,000 distinct CDR3 sequences listed, approximately 20% were seen once. Germline V gene data show CDR1 as LGHDT and CDR2 as YNNKEL (reference sequence). CDR3 size: 13 residues. The sample belongs to a study of CD8 T cells in ankylosing spondylitis. Points from the study as a whole: Some motif variants had been reported before (in reactive arthritis synovial fluid and blood). Clones that were linked to disease were CD8+ and were relatively rare in peripheral blood. There was a TCR beta motif, made of eight highly homologous variants, that appeared characteristic of ankylosing spondylitis blood. The clones that were linked to disease were reported to be significantly enriched in matched synovial fluid samples from ankylosing spondylitis patients.

This clonotype originated in a male donor with ankylosing spondylitis or in good health (not recorded which). The specimen was blood, either unsorted or a sorted T cell fraction (not recorded which). J is TRBJ1-1 and V is TRBV3-1, with D uncertain. The CDR3 DNA reads as TGTGCCAGCAGCCGTCAGGTGAACTCTGAAGCTTTCTTT. It codes for CASSRQVNSEAFF.